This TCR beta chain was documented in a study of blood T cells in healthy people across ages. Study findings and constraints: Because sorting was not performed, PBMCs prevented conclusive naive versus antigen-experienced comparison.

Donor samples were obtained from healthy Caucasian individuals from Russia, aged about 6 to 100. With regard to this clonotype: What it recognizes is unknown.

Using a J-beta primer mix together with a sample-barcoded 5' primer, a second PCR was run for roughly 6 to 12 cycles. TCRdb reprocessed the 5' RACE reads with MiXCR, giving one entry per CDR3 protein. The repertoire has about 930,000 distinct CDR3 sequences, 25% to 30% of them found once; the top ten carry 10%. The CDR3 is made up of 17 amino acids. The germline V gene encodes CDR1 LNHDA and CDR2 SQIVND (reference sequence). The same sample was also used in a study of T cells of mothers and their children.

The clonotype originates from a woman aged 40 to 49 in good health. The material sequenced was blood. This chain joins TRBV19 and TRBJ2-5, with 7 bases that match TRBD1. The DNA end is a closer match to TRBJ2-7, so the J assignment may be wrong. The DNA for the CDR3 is TGTGCCAGTAGTCCACTCTCGACAGGGATGGCGGCGGGCGAGCAGTACTTC. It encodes CASSPLSTGMAAGEQYF.